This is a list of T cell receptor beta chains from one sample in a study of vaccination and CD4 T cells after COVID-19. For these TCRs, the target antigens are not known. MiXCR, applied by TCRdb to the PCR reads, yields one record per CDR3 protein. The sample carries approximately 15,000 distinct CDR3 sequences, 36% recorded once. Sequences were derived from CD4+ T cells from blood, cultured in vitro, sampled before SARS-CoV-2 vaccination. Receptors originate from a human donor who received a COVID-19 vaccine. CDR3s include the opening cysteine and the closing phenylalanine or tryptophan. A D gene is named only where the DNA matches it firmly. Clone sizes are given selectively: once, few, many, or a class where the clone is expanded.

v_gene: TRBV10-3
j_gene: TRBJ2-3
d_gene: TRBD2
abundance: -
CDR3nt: TGTGCCATCAGTGCTAGCGGGGGCCGCACAGATACGCAGTATTTT
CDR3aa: CAISASGGRTDTQYF

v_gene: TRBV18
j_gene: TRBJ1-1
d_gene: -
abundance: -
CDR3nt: TGTGCCAGCTCACCACCCGGGGGAACAGCAAACACTGAAGCTTTCTTT
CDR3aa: CASSPPGGTANTEAFF

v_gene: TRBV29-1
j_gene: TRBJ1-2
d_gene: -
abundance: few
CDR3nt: TGCAGCGGTGAATGGGACTATGGCTACACCTTC
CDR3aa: CSGEWDYGYTF

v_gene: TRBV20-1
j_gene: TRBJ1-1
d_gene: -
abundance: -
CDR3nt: TGCAGTGCGGCCTCCCATAACACTGAAGCTTTCTTT
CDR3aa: CSAASHNTEAFF

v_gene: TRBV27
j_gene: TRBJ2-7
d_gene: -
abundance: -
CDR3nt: TGTGCCAGCAGTCCTTACAGTGACCCGACCTACGAGCAGTACTTC
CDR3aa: CASSPYSDPTYEQYF

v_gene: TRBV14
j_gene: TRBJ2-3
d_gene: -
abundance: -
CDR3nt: TGTGCCAGCAGCCAAGATACTGGTGCAGATACGCAGTATTTT
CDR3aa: CASSQDTGADTQYF

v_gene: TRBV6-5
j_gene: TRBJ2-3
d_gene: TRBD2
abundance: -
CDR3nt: TGTGCCAGCAGTTCCGGACTAGCGGGGAAGAGAGATACGCAGTATTTT
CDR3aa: CASSSGLAGKRDTQYF

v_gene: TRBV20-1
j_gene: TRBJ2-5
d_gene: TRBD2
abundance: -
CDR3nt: TGCAGTGCGCAGACTAGCTCGGGTTCTCTAAGAGAGACCCAGTACTTC
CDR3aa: CSAQTSSGSLRETQYF

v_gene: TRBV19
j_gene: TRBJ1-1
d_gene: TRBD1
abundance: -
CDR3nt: TGTGCCAGTAGTATGGGGGACAGGGAGAACACTGAAGCTTTCTTT
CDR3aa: CASSMGDRENTEAFF

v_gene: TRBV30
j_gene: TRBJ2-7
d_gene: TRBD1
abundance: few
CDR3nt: TGTGCCTGGAGTGCCGGGACAGAGACCTACGAGCAGTACTTC
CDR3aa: CAWSAGTETYEQYF

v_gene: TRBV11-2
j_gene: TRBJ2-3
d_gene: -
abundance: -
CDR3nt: TGTGCCAGCAGCAACCTGGGGACACCCAGCACAGATACGCAGTATTTT
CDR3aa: CASSNLGTPSTDTQYF

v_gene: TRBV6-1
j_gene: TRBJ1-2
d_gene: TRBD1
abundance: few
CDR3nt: TGTGCCAGCAGCGATCTAGGACAGGGAACCTATGGCTACACCTTC
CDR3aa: CASSDLGQGTYGYTF

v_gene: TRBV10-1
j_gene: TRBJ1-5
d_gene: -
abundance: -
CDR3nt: TGCGCCAGCAGTGGACAGTACAGCAATCAGCCCCAGCGTTTT
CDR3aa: CASSGQYSNQPQRF

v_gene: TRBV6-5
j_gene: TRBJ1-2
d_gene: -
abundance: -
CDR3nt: TGTGCCAGCAGTTACTCGAAGTCGGATTATGGCTACACCTTC
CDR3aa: CASSYSKSDYGYTF

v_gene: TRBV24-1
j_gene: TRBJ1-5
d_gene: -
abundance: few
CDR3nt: TGTGCCACCAGTGATACCGATAGCAATCAGCCCCAGCATTTT
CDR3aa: CATSDTDSNQPQHF

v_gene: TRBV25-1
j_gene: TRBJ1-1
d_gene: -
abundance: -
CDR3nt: TGTGCCAGCAGTGATCCTCCAACAGGGACGGCTTTCTTT
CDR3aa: CASSDPPTGTAFF

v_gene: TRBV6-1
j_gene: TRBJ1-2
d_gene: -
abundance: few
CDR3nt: TGTGCCAGCAGTGGGCGGGGACCTCAAGGAGGCTACACCTTC
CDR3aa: CASSGRGPQGGYTF

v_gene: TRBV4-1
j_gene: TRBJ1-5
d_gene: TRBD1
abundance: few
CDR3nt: TGCGCCAGCAGCTACGAGGCACAGGGGGTTAGTAATCAGCCCCAGCATTTT
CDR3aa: CASSYEAQGVSNQPQHF

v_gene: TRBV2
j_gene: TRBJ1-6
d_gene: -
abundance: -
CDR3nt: TGTGCCAGCCAGGGCTTGGGCTCCTATAATTCACCCCTCCACTTT
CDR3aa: CASQGLGSYNSPLHF

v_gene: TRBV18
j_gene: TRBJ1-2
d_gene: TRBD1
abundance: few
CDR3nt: TGTGCCAGCTCATCTCCGGACAGGGCGGATGGCTACACCTTC
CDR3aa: CASSSPDRADGYTF